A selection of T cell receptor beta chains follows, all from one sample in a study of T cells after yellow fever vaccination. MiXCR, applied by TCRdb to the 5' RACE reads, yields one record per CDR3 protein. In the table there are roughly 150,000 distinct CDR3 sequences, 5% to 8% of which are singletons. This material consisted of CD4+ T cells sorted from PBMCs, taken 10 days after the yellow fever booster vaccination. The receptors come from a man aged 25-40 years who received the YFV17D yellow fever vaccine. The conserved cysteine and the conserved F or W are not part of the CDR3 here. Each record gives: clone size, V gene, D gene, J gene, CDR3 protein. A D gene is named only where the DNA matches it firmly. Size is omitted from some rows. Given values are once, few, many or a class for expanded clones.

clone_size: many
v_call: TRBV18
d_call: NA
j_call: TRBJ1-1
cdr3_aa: ASSPPGGQDTEAF

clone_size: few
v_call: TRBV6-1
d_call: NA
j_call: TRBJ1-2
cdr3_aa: ASSGTPNYGYT

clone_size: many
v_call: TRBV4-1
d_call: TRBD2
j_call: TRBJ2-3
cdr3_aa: ASSRGLAAVGSADTQY

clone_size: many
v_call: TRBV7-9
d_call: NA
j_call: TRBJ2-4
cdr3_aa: ASSLESLAKNIQY

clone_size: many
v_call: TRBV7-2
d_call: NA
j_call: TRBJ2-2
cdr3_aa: ASSSRGGNAGELF

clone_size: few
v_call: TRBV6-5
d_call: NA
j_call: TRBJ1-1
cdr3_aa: ASSYGGRTEAF

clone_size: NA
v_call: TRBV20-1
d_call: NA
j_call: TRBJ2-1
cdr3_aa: SAGFGRLEQF

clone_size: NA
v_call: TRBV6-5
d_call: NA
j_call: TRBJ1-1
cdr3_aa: ASSFQSAGAGRVPEAF

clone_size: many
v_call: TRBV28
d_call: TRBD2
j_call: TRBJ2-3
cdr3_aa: ASSRLAGHTDTQY

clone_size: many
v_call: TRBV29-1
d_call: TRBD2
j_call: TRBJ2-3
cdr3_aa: SGTSAPPNPDTQY